A selection of T cell receptor beta chains follows, all from one sample in a study of CD8 T cells in Susac syndrome. In TCRdb, the immunoSEQ multiplex PCR reads were re-called with MiXCR into one record per CDR3 protein. The repertoire includes 150,000 to 200,000 distinct CDR3 sequences, 90% to 95% of them detected once, and 0.093% sits in the top ten. Sequenced: CD4+ T cells from PBMCs. These receptors all stem from a human donor with multiple sclerosis. The conserved cysteine and the conserved F or W are not part of the CDR3 here. Clone size is shown for a subset of rows, as once, few, many or a class of expanded clone.

V gene	clone size	J gene	CDR3 protein
TRBV30	.	TRBJ1-1	ATDLGRSVTEAF
TRBV7-2	few	TRBJ2-1	ASRSDRGSYNEQF
TRBV6-5	.	TRBJ2-7	ASSYKTFAYEQY
TRBV19	.	TRBJ1-2	ASSIEAVEGYT
TRBV21-1	.	TRBJ2-7	ASSRTVSYEQY
TRBV19	.	TRBJ2-7	ASASGLAVQQY
TRBV27	once	TRBJ2-5	ASSHDRGGETQY
TRBV30	.	TRBJ1-2	AWGTGFNYGYT
TRBV20-1	.	TRBJ2-1	SASGGLYYNEQF
TRBV7-6	.	TRBJ2-7	ASSLGQGAIEQY
TRBV20-1	.	TRBJ2-5	SAASGGRETQY
TRBV2	.	TRBJ2-7	ASFIGQPYYEQY
TRBV20-1	.	TRBJ1-2	SAGTGDYGYT
TRBV3-1	.	TRBJ2-3	ASSTSGRLADTQY
TRBV7-9	.	TRBJ2-6	ATLAGRSSGANVLT
TRBV7-3	.	TRBJ2-1	ASSLTPDNEQF
TRBV25-1	.	TRBJ2-3	ASSELRDRRY
TRBV12-3/TRBV12-4	.	TRBJ1-5	ASSPQIQPQH
TRBV7-9	.	TRBJ2-1	ASSQLAGSNEQF
TRBV25-1	.	TRBJ1-2	ASSAHGRWWEAGYT
TRBV12-3/TRBV12-4	.	TRBJ2-7	ASSLQGAYEQY
TRBV24-1	.	TRBJ1-5	ATSDLHSAAWNSNQPQH
TRBV4-1	.	TRBJ2-1	ASSQALAGVSHEQF
TRBV7-9	.	TRBJ2-1	ATPGLAGPGVNEQF
TRBV30	.	TRBJ2-1	AWRGPGQGADEQF
TRBV21-1	.	TRBJ1-5	ASDLRENQPQH
TRBV20-1	.	TRBJ2-5	SARPPLFGGAETQY
TRBV4-2	.	TRBJ2-5	ASSSGGGPPETQY
TRBV5-1	.	TRBJ2-1	ASINEQF
TRBV9	.	TRBJ2-1	ASSVATSGTNPHNEQF
TRBV11-2	.	TRBJ2-5	ASSLVYRGVRKTQY
TRBV2	.	TRBJ1-5	ASSPEGRGNQPQH
TRBV20-1	.	TRBJ2-1	SARRVNEQF
TRBV20-1	.	TRBJ1-1	SARVSRVGWAF
TRBV18	.	TRBJ1-2	ASSPGTAPGGYGYT
TRBV5-1	.	TRBJ1-1	ASSLNRLSTEAF
TRBV29-1	.	TRBJ1-2	SVRGRREGQHGYT
TRBV6-2/TRBV6-3	.	TRBJ2-4	ASRDTGAKNIQY
TRBV24-1	.	TRBJ2-3	ATSDSGGASGSTDTQY
TRBV7-6	.	TRBJ2-7	ASSHGHLYEQY
TRBV12-3/TRBV12-4	.	TRBJ2-1	ASRTGWNNEQF
TRBV20-1	.	TRBJ2-2	SAALPVGTGELF
TRBV20-1	.	TRBJ1-1	SATRNTEAF
TRBV7-9	.	TRBJ2-7	ASGREGYEQY
TRBV29-1	.	TRBJ1-1	SVQQLNTEAF
TRBV20-1	.	TRBJ2-4	SASPDSGIQY
TRBV5-6	.	TRBJ1-2	ASSSQGTYGYT